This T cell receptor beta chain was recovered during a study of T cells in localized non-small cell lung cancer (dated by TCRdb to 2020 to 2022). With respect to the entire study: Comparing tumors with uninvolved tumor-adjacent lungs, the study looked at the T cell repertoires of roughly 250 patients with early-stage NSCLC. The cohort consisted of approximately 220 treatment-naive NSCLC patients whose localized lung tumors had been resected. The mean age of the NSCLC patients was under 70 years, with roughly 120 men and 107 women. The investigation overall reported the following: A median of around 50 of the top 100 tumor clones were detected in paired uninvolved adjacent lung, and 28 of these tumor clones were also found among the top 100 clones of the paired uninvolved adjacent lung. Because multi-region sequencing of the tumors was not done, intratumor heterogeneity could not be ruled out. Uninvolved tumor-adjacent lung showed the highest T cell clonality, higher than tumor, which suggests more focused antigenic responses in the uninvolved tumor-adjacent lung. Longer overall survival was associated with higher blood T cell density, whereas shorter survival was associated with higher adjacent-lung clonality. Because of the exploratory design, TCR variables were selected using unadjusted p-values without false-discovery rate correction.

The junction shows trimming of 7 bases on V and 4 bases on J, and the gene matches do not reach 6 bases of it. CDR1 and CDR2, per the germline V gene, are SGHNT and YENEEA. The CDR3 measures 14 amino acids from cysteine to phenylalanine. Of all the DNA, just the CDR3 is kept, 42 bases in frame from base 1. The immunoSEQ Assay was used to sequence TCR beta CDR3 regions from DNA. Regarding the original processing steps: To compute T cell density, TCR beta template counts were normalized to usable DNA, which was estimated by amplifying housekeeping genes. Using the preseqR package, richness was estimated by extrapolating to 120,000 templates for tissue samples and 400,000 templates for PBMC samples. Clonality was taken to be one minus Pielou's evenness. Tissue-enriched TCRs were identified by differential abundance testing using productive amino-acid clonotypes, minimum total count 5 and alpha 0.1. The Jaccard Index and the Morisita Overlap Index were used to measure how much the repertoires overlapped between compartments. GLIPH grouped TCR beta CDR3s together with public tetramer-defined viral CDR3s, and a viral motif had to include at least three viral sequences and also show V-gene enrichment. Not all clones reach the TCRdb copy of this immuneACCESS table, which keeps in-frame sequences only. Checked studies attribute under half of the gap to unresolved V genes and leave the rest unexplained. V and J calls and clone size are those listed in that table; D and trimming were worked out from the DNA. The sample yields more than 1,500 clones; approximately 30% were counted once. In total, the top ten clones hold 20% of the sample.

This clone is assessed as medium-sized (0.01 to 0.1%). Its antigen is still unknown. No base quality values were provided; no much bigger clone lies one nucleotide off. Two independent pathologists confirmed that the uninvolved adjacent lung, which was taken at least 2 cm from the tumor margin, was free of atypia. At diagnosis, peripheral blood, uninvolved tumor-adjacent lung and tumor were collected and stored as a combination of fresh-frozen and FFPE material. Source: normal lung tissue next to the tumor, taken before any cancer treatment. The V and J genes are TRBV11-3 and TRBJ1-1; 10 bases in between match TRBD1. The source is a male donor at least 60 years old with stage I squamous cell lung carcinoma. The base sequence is TGTGCCAGCACCTGGACAGGGGGGTCCACTGAAGCTTTCTTT. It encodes CASTWTGGSTEAFF.